This T cell receptor beta chain was recorded in a study of shared clonotypes between healthy human individuals. Whole-study findings and limits: Non-shared clonotypes had lower generation probabilities than those shared by all four donors. Sampling was confined to blood; repertoires within tissues likely differ. Naive CD4 clonotype sharing across four donors was about 5%.

Method: immunoSEQ multiplex PCR; TCRdb's copy keeps in-frame clones and lacks some. The table lists more than 400,000 clones, around 96% of them singletons. With 5 bases removed from V and 1 base from J, the gap between germline ends came to 15 bases. Germline V CDR1 and CDR2: SGHTA, FQGNSA. The CDR3 contains 15 residues. Note on this clone: The antigen is unknown.

The material sequenced was naive CD4+ T cells sorted from blood. Indicated subset: CD45RA+ positively selected. The rearrangement uses TRBV7-2 and TRBJ2-7; maybe TRBD2 (6 bases). The sequence derives from a woman aged 30 to 39 in good health. This CDR3 is CASSPSGAGSYEQYF. CDR3 DNA: TGTGCCAGCAGCCCAAGCGGTGCGGGATCCTACGAGCAGTACTTC. The full variable domain, its missing parts supplied by reference TRBV7-2 and TRBJ2-7, is GAGVSQSPSNKVTEKGKDVELRCDPISGHTALYWYRQSLGQGLEFLIYFQGNSAPDKSGLPSDRFSAERTGGSVSTLTIQRTQQEDSAVYLCASSPSGAGSYEQYFGPGTRLTVT.